The TCR beta chain described here comes from a study of shared clonotypes between healthy human individuals. V lost 4 bases and J 8 bases, leaving 11 bases between the germline ends. CDR1 and CDR2 from the germline V gene are MDHEN and SYDVKM. The CDR3 contains 13 residues. Naive CD8 cells were CD45RO-negative, positively selected for CCR7, excluding terminally differentiated effector memory CD45RA+ cells. The protocol was immunoSEQ multiplex PCR, while the TCRdb copy is restricted to in-frame clones and leaves out a portion. The sample holds 800,000 to 950,000 clones, roughly 96% seen once. The sequenced sample was naive CD8+ T cells sorted from blood. The V gene is TRBV28, the J gene TRBJ1-4; tentative D call: TRBD1 (5 bases). The sequence was obtained from a man aged 30-40 years in good health. CDR3 protein: CASSWQGDEKLFF. CDR3 bases: TGTGCCAGCAGTTGGCAGGGTGACGAAAAACTGTTTTTT.